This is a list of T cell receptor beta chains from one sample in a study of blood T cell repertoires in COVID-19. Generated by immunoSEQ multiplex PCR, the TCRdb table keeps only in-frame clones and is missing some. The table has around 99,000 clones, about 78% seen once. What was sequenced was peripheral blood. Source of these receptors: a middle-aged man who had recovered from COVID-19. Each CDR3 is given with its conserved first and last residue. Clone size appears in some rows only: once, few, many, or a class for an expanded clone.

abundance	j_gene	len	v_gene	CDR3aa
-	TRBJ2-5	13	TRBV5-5	CASSLGQEETQYF
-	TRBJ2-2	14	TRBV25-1	CASSGGQRTGELFF
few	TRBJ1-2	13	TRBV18	CASSPRQGNGYTF
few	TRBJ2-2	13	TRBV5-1	CASQLADTGELFF
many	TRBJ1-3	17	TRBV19	CASSIQRGPETGNTIYF
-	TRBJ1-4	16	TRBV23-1	CASSQSSPRGSEKLFF
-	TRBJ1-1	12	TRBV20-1	CSASTGSPTAFF
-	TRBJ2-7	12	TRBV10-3	CATRDRGYEQYF
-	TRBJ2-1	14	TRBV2	CASNERDYGYEQFF
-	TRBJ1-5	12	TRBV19	CASRQGILPQHF
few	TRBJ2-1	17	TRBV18	CASSPPSGSPSYNEQFF